The TCR beta chain described here comes from a study of T cell responses to AZD1222 COVID-19 vaccine. The study's findings and limits: Increases in Spike-specific TCR breadth and depth were seen after two AZD1222 doses. Donors skewed white British and female; clonal diversity was possibly underestimated. Nearly half of unique spike-specific TCRs reportedly avoided B.1.351 and B.1.1.7 mutated regions.

Of note for this clone: Its antigen is still unknown.

Here immunoSEQ multiplex PCR was the method, and the copy in TCRdb shows in-frame clones only, minus some. The repertoire includes roughly 150,000 clones, about 90% of them detected once, and about 6% sits in the top ten. V was trimmed by 6 bases and J by 1 base, leaving 16 bases between them. The CDR3 consists of 15 residues. The germline V gene has CDR1 MNHNS and CDR2 SASEGT. The chain combines TRBV6-1 with TRBJ2-7; tentatively, D is TRBD2 (5 bases). The receptor was derived from an adult who received the AZD1222 COVID-19 vaccine. The sample here was peripheral blood, taken 28 days after the second AZD1222 dose. The CDR3 nucleotides are TGTGCCAGCAGCACTAGGCAGGACGGATCCTACGAGCAGTACTTC. Translating gives CASSTRQDGSYEQYF.